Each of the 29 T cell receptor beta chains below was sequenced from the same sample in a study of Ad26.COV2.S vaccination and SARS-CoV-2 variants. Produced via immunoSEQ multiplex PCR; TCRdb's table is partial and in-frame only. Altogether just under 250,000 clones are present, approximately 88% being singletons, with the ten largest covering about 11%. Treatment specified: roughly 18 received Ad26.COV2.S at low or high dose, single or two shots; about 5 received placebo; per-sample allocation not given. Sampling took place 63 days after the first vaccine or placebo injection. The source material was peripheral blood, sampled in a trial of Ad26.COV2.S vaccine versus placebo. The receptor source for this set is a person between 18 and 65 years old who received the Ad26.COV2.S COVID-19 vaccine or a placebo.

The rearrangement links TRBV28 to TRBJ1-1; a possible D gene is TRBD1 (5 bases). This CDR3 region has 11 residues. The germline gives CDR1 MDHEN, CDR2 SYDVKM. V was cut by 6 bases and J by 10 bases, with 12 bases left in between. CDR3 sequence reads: CASSRGSPAFF. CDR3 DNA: TGTGCCAGCAGCCGGGGCTCCCCAGCTTTCTTT.

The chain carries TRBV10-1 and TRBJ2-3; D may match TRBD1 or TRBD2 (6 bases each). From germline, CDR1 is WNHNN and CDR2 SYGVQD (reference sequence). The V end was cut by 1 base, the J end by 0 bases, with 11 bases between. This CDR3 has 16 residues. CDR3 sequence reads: CASSEWSGASTDTQYF. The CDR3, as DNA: TGCGCCAGCAGTGAGTGGTCGGGGGCTAGCACAGATACGCAGTATTTT.

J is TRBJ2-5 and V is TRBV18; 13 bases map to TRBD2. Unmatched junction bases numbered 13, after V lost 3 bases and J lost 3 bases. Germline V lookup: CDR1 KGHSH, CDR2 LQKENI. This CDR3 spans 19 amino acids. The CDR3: CASSPYRTSGGHLEETQYF. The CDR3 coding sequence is TGTGCCAGCTCACCTTACCGGACTAGCGGGGGACACCTAGAAGAGACCCAGTACTTC.

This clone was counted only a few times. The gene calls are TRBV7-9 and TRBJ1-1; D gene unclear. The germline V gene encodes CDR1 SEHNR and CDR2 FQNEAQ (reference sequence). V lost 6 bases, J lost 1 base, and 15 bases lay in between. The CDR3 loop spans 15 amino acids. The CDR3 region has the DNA TGTGCCAGCAGACGACCAGAGAAGTGGAACACTGAAGCTTTCTTT. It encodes CASRRPEKWNTEAFF.

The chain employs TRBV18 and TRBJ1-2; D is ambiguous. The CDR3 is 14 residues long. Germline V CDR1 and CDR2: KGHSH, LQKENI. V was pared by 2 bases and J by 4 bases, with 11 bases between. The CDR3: CASSPRPESYGYTF. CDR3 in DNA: TGTGCCAGCTCACCAAGGCCCGAAAGCTATGGCTACACCTTC.

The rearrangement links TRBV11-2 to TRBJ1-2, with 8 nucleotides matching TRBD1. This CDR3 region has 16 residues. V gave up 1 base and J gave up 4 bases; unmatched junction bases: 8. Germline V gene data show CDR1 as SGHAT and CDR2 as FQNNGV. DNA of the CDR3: TGTGCCAGCAGCTTAGCCTCGACAGGGGTCGGCTATGGCTACACCTTC. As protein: CASSLASTGVGYGYTF.

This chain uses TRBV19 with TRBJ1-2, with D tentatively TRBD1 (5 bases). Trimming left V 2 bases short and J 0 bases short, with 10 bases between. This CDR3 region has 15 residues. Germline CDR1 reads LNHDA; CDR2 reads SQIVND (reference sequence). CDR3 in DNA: TGTGCCAGTAGTATATTTTCAGGGACTAACTATGGCTACACCTTC. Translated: CASSIFSGTNYGYTF. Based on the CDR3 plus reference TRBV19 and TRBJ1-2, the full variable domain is DGGITQSPKYLFRKEGQNVTLSCEQNLNHDAMYWYRQDPGQGLRLIYYSQIVNDFQKGDIAEGYSVSREKKESFPLTVTSAQKNPTAFYLCASSIFSGTNYGYTFGSGTRLTVV.

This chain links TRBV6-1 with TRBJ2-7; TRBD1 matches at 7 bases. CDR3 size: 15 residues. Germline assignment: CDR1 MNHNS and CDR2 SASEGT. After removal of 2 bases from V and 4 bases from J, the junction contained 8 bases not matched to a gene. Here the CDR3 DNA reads TGTGCCAGCAGTGAATGGCGACAGGGAATATACGAGCAGTACTTC. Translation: CASSEWRQGIYEQYF.

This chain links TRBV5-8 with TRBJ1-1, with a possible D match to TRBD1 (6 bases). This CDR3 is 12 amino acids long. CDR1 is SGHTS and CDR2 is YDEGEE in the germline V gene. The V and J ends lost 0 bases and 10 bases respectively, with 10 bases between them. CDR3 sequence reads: CASSLVGGGAFF. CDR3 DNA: TGTGCCAGCAGCTTGGTAGGAGGGGGAGCTTTCTTT.

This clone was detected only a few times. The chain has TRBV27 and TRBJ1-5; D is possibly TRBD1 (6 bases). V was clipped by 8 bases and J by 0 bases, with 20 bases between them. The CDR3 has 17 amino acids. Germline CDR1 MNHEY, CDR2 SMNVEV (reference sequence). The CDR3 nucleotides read TGTGCCAGCTCACCTGCGACAGGCTACTATAGCAATCAGCCCCAGCATTTT. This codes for CASSPATGYYSNQPQHF.

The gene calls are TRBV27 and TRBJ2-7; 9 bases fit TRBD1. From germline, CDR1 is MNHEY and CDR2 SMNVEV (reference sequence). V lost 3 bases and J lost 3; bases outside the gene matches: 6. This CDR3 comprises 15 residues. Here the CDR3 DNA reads TGTGCCAGCAGTTTGAGGGACAGGGCGGGCTACGAGCAGTACTTC. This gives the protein CASSLRDRAGYEQYF.

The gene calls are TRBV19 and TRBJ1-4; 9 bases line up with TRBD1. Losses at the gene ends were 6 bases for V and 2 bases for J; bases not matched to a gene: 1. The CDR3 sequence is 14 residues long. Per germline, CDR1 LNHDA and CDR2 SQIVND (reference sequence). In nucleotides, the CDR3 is TGTGCCAGTAGCACAGGGGGCACTAATGAAAAACTGTTTTTT. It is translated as CASSTGGTNEKLFF. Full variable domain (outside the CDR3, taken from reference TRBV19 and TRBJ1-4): DGGITQSPKYLFRKEGQNVTLSCEQNLNHDAMYWYRQDPGQGLRLIYYSQIVNDFQKGDIAEGYSVSREKKESFPLTVTSAQKNPTAFYLCASSTGGTNEKLFFGSGTQLSVL.

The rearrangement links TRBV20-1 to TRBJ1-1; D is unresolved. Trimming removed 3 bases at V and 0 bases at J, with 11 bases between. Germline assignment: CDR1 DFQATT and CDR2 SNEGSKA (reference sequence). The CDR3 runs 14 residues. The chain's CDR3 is CSASKGLMNTEAFF. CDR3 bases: TGCAGTGCTAGTAAGGGTCTCATGAACACTGAAGCTTTCTTT.

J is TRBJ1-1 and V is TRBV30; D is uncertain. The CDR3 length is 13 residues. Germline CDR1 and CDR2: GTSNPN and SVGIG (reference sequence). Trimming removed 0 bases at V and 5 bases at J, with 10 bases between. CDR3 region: CAWSVLRETEAFF. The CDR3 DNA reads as TGTGCCTGGAGTGTTCTGAGGGAGACTGAAGCTTTCTTT.

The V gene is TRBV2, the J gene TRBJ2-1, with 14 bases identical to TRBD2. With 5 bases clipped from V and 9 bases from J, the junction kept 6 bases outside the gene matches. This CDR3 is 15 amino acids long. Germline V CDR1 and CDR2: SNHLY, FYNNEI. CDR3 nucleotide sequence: TGTGCCAGCAGTCGACTAGCGGGGGGGCCGGGTGAGCAGTTCTTC. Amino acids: CASSRLAGGPGEQFF.

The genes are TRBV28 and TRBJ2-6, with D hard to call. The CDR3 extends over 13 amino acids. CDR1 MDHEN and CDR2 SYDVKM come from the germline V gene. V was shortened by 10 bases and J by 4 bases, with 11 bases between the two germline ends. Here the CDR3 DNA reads TGTGCCACCAGGTTACCCGGGGCCAACGTCCTGACTTTC. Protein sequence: CATRLPGANVLTF. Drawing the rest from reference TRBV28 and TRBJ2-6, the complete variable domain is DVKVTQSSRYLVKRTGEKVFLECVQDMDHENMFWYRQDPGLGLRLIYFSYDVKMKEKGDIPEGYSVSREKKERFSLILESASTNQTSMYLCATRLPGANVLTFGAGSRLTVL.

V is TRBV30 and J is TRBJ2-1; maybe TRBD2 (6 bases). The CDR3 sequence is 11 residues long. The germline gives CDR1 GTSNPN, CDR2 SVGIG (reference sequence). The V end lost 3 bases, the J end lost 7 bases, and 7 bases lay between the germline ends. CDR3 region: CAWRGGNEQFF. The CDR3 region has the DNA TGTGCCTGGAGGGGAGGTAATGAGCAGTTCTTC. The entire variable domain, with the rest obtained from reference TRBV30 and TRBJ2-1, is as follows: SQTIHQWPATLVQPVGSPLSLECTVEGTSNPNLYWYRQAAGRGLQLLFYSVGIGQISSEVPQNLSASRPQDRQFILSSKKLLLSDSGFYLCAWRGGNEQFFGPGTRLTVL.

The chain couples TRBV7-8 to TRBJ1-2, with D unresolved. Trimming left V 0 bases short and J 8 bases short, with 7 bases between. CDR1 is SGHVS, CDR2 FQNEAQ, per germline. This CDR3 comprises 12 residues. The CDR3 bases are TGTGCCAGCAGCTTAGCGGGGATGGGCTACACCTTC. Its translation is CASSLAGMGYTF.

CDR3 bases: TGCGCCAGCAGCCGTCGGGACATCTCAAGGGATGGCTACACCTTC. Protein: CASSRRDISRDGYTF. This sequence joins TRBV5-1 and TRBJ1-2; a possible D gene is TRBD1 (6 bases). The CDR3 is 15 residues long. Germline CDR1 SGHRS, CDR2 YFSETQ. V gave up 4 bases and J gave up 6 bases, with 19 bases separating them.

CDR3 protein: CASSSLLGGANVLTF. The CDR3 DNA follows: TGTGCCAGCAGCTCCCTGTTGGGAGGGGCCAACGTCCTGACTTTC. The J gene is TRBJ2-6, the V gene TRBV7-2, with D uncertain. Germline V gene lookup returns CDR1 SGHTA and CDR2 FQGNSA. The CDR3 extends over 15 amino acids. V lost 4 bases, J lost 4 bases, and 11 bases lay in between.

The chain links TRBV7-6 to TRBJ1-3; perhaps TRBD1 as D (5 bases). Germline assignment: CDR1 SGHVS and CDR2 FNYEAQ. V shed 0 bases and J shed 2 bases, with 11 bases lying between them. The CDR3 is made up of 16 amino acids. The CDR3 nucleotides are TGTGCCAGCAGCTTAGCGACGAGGGGAGCTGGAAACACCATATATTTT. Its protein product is CASSLATRGAGNTIYF.

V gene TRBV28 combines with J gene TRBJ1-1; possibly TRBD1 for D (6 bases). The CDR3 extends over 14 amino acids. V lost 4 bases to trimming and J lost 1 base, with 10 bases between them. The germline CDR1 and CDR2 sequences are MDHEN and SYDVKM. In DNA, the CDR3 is TGTGCCAGCAGTTCAGGGGAAAAGAACACTGAAGCTTTCTTT. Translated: CASSSGEKNTEAFF. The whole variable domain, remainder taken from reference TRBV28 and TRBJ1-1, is DVKVTQSSRYLVKRTGEKVFLECVQDMDHENMFWYRQDPGLGLRLIYFSYDVKMKEKGDIPEGYSVSREKKERFSLILESASTNQTSMYLCASSSGEKNTEAFFGQGTRLTVV.

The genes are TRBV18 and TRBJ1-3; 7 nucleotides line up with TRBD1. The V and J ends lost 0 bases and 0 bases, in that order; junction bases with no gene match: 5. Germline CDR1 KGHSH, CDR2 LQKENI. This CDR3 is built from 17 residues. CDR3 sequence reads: CASSPPGQSSSGNTIYF. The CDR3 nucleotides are TGTGCCAGCTCACCACCGGGACAGTCGAGCTCTGGAAACACCATATATTTT.

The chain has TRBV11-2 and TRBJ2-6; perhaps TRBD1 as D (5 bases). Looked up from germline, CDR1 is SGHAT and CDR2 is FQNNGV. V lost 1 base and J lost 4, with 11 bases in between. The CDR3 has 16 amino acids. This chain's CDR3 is CASSLGVGAGANVLTF. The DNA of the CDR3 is TGTGCCAGCAGCTTAGGAGTAGGGGCCGGGGCCAACGTCCTGACTTTC. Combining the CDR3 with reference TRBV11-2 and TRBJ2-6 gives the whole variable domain EAGVAQSPRYKIIEKRQSVAFWCNPISGHATLYWYQQILGQGPKLLIQFQNNGVVDDSQLPKDRFSAERLKGVDSTLKIQPAKLEDSAVYLCASSLGVGAGANVLTFGAGSRLTVL.

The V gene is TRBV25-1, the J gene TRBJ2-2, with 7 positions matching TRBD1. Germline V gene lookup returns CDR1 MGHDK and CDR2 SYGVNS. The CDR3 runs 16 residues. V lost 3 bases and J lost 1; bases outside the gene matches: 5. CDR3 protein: CASSDPRQGNTGELFF. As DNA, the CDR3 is TGTGCCAGCAGTGACCCCCGACAGGGGAACACCGGGGAGCTGTTTTTT.

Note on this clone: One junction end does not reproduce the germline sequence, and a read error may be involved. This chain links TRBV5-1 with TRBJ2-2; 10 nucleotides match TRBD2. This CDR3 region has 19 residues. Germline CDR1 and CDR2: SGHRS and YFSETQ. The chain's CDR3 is CASSLFSASGGPNTGELFF. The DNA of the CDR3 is TGCGCCAGCAGCTTGTTTAGTGCTAGCGGGGGACCGAATACCGGGGAGCTGTTTTTT.

The CDR3 sequence: CASSLWGPEFYRELFF. The DNA of the CDR3 is TGTGCCAGCAGCTTATGGGGACCCGAGTTTTATCGGGAGCTGTTTTTT. This rearrangement joins TRBV7-2 to TRBJ2-2; D may match TRBD1 or TRBD2 (5 bases each). The germline CDR1 and CDR2 sequences are SGHTA and FQGNSA. The CDR3 covers 16 residues. Trimming took off 2 bases at V and 9 bases at J, with 19 bases between the two ends.

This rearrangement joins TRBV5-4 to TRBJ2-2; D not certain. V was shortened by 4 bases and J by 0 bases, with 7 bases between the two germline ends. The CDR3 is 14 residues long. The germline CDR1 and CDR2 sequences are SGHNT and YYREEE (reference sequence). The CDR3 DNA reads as TGTGCCAGCAGCCTCGGAACGAACACCGGGGAGCTGTTTTTT. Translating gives CASSLGTNTGELFF.

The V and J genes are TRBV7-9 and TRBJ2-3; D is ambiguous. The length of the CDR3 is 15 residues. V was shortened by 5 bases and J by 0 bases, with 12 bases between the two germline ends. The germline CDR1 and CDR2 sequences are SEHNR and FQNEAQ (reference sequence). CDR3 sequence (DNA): TGTGCCAGCAGCCCCGCATTTGGTAGCACAGATACGCAGTATTTT. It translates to CASSPAFGSTDTQYF.